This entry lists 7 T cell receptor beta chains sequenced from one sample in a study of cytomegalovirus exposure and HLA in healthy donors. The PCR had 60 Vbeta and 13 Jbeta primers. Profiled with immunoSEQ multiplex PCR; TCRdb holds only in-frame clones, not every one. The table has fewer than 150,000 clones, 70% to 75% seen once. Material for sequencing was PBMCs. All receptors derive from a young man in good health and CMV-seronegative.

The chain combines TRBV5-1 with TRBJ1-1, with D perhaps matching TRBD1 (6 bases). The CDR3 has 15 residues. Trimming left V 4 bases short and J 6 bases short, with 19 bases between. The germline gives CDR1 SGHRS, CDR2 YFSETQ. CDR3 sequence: CASSAEGGAFAEAFF. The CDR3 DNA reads TGCGCCAGCAGCGCGGAGGGGGGGGCTTTTGCTGAAGCTTTCTTT.

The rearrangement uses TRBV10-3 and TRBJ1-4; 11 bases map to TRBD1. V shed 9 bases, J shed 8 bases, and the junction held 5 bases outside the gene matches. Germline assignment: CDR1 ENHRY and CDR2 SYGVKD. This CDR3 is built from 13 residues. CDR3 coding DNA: TGTGCCATTTCCGGGACAGGGGGGGAAAAACTGTTTTTT. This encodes CAISGTGGEKLFF.

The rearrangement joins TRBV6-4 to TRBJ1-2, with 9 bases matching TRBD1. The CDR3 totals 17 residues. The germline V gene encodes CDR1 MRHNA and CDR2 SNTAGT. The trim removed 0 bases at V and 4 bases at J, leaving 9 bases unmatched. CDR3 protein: CASSDSTNRGPGYGYTF. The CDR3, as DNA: TGTGCCAGCAGTGACTCGACTAACAGGGGGCCAGGCTATGGCTACACCTTC.

The CDR3 DNA follows: TGTGCCAGCAGTTACTCTGGCCTCTCCTCTGGAAACACCATATATTTT. It yields the protein CASSYSGLSSGNTIYF. V usage is TRBV6-5 and J usage is TRBJ1-3; D is unclear. The CDR3 length is 16 residues. CDR1 is MNHEY, CDR2 SVGAGI, per germline. V lost 0 bases to trimming and J lost 0 bases, with 9 bases between them.

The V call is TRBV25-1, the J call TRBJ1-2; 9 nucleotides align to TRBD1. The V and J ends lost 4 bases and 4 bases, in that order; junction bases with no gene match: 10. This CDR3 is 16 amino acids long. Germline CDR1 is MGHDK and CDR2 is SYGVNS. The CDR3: CASSGPTGGNLYGYTF. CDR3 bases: TGTGCCAGCAGTGGCCCGACAGGGGGGAACCTCTATGGCTACACCTTC.

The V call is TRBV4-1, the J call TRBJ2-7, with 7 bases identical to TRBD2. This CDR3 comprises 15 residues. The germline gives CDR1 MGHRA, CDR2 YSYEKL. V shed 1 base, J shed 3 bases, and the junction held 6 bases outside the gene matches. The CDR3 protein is CASSQAGTTYYEQYF. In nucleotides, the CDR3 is TGCGCCAGCAGCCAAGCCGGGACTACCTACTACGAGCAGTACTTC.

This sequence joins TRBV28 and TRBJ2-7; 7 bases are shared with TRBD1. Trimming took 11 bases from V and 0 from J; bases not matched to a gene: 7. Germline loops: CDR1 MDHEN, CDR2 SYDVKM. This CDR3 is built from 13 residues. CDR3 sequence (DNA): TGTGCCGCTACCAGGGGGTCCTCCTACGAGCAGTACTTC. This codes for CAATRGSSYEQYF.